This TCR beta chain is from a study of T cells in Graves' hyperthyroidism and ophthalmopathy. This clonotype was detected only a few times. Germline assignment: CDR1 SGDLS and CDR2 YYNGEE. The CDR3 is 14 amino acids. Trimming removed 3 bases from V and 5 bases from J; junction bases left unmatched: 7. Researchers took RNA transcripts and amplified the TCR beta CDR3 regions from them. The HTBI primer set drove a first-round RT-PCR of the TCR CDR3. From the multiplex PCR reads, TCRdb called clonotypes with MiXCR, one entry per CDR3 protein. The sample carries 300,000 to 400,000 distinct CDR3 sequences, around 14% recorded once.

This chain joins TRBV9 and TRBJ2-5; 7 bases map to TRBD2. Specimen: blood. This sequence originates from an older woman with Graves' hyperthyroidism. Here the CDR3 DNA reads TGTGCCAGCAGCGCCCAGCGGGACTGGGAGACCCAGTACTTC. Translated, it gives CASSAQRDWETQYF.